The entry below describes one TCR beta chain. The CDR3 runs to 15 residues. In germline, CDR1 is SGHAT, CDR2 FQNNGV. Losses at the gene ends were 3 bases for V and 7 bases for J; bases not matched to a gene: 4. The sample belongs to a study of blood T cell repertoires in COVID-19. Study overall: PBMCs, B-cell-depleted T cells, or T cells were the source of the cDNA or gDNA that made up the material.

Profiling relied on immunoSEQ multiplex PCR, and the TCRdb table lists in-frame clones only, not all of them. Here the sample spans 120,000 to 150,000 clones, approximately 80% being singletons. The chain combines TRBV11-2 with TRBJ2-3; 13 bases line up with TRBD2. The clonotype comes from a human donor in a cohort sampled during active COVID-19. Sequenced material: peripheral blood. This chain's CDR3 is CASSLGLAGPNTQYF. Written as DNA, the CDR3 is TGTGCCAGCAGCTTGGGACTAGCGGGGCCGAATACGCAGTATTTT.